This passage covers 4 T cell receptor beta chains from one sample sequenced in a study of T cell responses to AZD1222 COVID-19 vaccine. Sequenced by immunoSEQ multiplex PCR; TCRdb stores in-frame clones only, minus some. The sample includes fewer than 95,000 clones, approximately 90% seen only once; the top ten take around 8%. The sample consisted of peripheral blood, taken 28 days after the second AZD1222 dose. These TCRs come from an adult who received the AZD1222 COVID-19 vaccine.

The chain combines TRBV11-3 with TRBJ2-2, with 9 bases fitting TRBD2. Germline CDR1 and CDR2: SGHNT and YENEEA. J was trimmed by 6 bases and V by 4 bases; bases with no gene match: 6. CDR3 size: 15 residues. This CDR3 reads CASSSSREGPGELFF. The CDR3 nucleotides read TGTGCCAGCAGCTCCTCGCGGGAGGGACCCGGGGAGCTGTTTTTT. The full variable domain, in which reference TRBV11-3 and TRBJ2-2 provide the parts outside the CDR3, is EAGVVQSPRYKIIEKKQPVAFWCNPISGHNTLYWYLQNLGQGPELLIRYENEEAVDDSQLPKDRFSAERLKGVDSTLKIQPAELGDSAVYLCASSSSREGPGELFFGEGSRLTVL.

The rearrangement joins TRBV28 to TRBJ2-7; tentatively, D is TRBD2 (6 bases). V was pared by 3 bases and J by 5 bases, with 14 bases between. Germline V CDR1 and CDR2: MDHEN, SYDVKM. CDR3 size: 14 residues. The CDR3 region is CASSFAGFVDEQYF. CDR3 bases: TGTGCCAGCAGTTTCGCGGGGTTTGTTGACGAGCAGTACTTC.

The chain combines TRBV19 with TRBJ2-3; either TRBD1 or TRBD2 may supply D (6 bases each). Germline CDR1 LNHDA, CDR2 SQIVND (reference sequence). Trimming stripped 3 bases from V and 2 bases from J, with 15 bases between. The CDR3 totals 16 residues. The CDR3 spells CASSIHGGAITDTQYF. The CDR3 bases are TGTGCCAGTAGTATTCACGGGGGCGCGATCACAGATACGCAGTATTTT.

The chain has TRBV14 and TRBJ1-1, with 7 bases that match TRBD1. Germline-derived CDR1 and CDR2 are SGHDN and FVKESK. J was trimmed by 6 bases and V by 2 bases; bases with no gene match: 3. The CDR3 runs to 13 residues. The CDR3 DNA reads TGTGCCAGCAGCCAAACGGGACAGTCTGAAGCTTTCTTT. This encodes CASSQTGQSEAFF.